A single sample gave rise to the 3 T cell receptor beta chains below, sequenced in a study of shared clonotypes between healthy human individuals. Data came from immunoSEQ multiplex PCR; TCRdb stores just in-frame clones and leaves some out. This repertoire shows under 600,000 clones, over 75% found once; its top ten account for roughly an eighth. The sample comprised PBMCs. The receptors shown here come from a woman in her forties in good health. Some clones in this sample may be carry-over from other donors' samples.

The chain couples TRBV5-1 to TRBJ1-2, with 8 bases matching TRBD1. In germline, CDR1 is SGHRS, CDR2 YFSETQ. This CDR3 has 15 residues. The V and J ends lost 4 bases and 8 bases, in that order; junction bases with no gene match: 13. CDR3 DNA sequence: TGCGCCAGCAGCCCCATCAGGGGGCGCGGGGGAGGCTACACCTTC. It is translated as CASSPIRGRGGGYTF.

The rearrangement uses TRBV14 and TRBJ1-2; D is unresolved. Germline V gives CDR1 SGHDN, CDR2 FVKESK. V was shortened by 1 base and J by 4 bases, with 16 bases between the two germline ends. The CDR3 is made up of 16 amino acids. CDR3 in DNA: TGTGCCAGCAGCCAAGGTCGTGCAGGTTGGGGCTATGGCTACACCTTC. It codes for CASSQGRAGWGYGYTF. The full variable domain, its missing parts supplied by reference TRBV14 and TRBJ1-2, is EAGVTQFPSHSVIEKGQTVTLRCDPISGHDNLYWYRRVMGKEIKFLLHFVKESKQDESGMPNNRFLAERTGGTYSTLKVQPAELEDSGVYFCASSQGRAGWGYGYTFGSGTRLTVV.

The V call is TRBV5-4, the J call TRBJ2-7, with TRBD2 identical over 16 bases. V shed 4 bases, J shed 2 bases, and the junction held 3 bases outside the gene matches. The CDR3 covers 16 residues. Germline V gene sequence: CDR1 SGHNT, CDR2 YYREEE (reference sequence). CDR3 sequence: CASSPGTSGRAYEQYF. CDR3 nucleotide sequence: TGTGCCAGCAGCCCCGGGACTAGCGGGAGGGCCTACGAGCAGTACTTC.